This TCR beta chain is drawn from a study of T cell changes during pregnancy in multiple sclerosis. The germline CDR1 and CDR2 sequences are LGHNA and YNFKEQ. The CDR3 covers 14 residues. Trimming shortened V by 0 bases and J by 7 bases, and 9 bases separated the two germline ends. The data were produced by immunoSEQ multiplex PCR, yet TCRdb's version contains in-frame clones alone and is incomplete. This table holds 90,000 to 120,000 clones, approximately 90% found once. This chain links TRBV4-2 with TRBJ1-4; D is uncertain. This material consisted of peripheral blood, taken in the third trimester of pregnancy. The source is a female donor in good health, enrolled as a control in a pregnancy study. This CDR3 is CASSQDNRSEKLFF. CDR3 DNA: TGTGCCAGCAGCCAAGATAATAGGAGTGAAAAACTGTTTTTT.